Below, one T cell receptor (beta chain) is given with its context. V was shortened by 5 bases and J by 4 bases, with 20 bases between the two germline ends. The CDR3 has 16 amino acids. From germline, CDR1 is SSHAT and CDR2 FNYEAQ (reference sequence). This entry belongs to a study of T cell responses to AZD1222 COVID-19 vaccine. Produced via immunoSEQ multiplex PCR; TCRdb's table is partial and in-frame only. The sample includes some 160,000 clones, roughly 86% of them seen just once. The source material was peripheral blood, sampled on day 0 of AZD1222 vaccination. This TCR derives from an adult in good health. The chain carries TRBV7-7 and TRBJ1-2; maybe TRBD1 (6 bases). The CDR3 region has the DNA TGTGCCAGCAGCCCACTGTCGGGGGGCAGGAGCTATGGCTACACCTTC. Protein: CASSPLSGGRSYGYTF.